This TCR beta chain was documented in a study of immune heterogeneity within non-small cell lung tumors (dated by TCRdb to between 2018 and 2020). A note on the overall study: By histology, the tumors were a few squamous cell carcinomas, around 10 non-squamous carcinomas and 1 tumor not otherwise specified. The study combined whole-exome sequencing, RNA-seq and TCR beta repertoire sequencing of multiple spatially distinct regions from each NSCLC tumor to examine intratumoral immune heterogeneity. TCR repertoires were analyzed from around 59 tumor loci of fewer than 16 patients, while transcriptome data covered only roughly 43 loci from eleven to twelve patients. Binding of neoantigens to the HLA alleles of each patient was predicted with netMHCpan-3.0 for mutant peptides of 8 to 11 amino acids. The full study reports these points: High-frequency TCR beta clonotypes were found to be largely distinct between individual patients. A moderate positive correlation (R 0.3 to 0.35), which was statistically significant, linked local T-cell repertoire clonality to local tumor mutational burden. Within a given patient, the same dominant CDR3B clonotypes showed up repeatedly across loci, although different tumor locations also carried unique high-frequency clones.

Deletion took 0 bases off V and 6 bases off J, with a span of 15 bases between the germline ends. CDR1 and CDR2 are drawn from the germline V gene (reference sequence): SGHNT, YYREEE. The CDR3 measures 15 amino acids from cysteine to phenylalanine. Left in the record is the CDR3 DNA by itself, 45 bases read in frame from the first base. Genomic DNA was extracted from bulk tumor tissue and used as the TCR template, and approximately 620 ng gDNA was amplified per sample. During surgery, multiple biopsies were taken from each primary tumor and placed as far apart as possible within the tumor mass. The study cohort was described as untreated, and patients were newly diagnosed NSCLC cases undergoing curative surgery. Donors were fewer than 18 newly diagnosed non-small cell lung cancer patients undergoing surgery with curative intent. Two independent pathologists examined the resected tumor masses. Only DNA and RNA samples of high quality went on to sequencing.

The TCR beta CDR3 region was amplified with a multiplex PCR system whose first round of around 10 cycles used 32 V-gene forward primers and 13 J-gene reverse primers. A QIAGEN Multiplex PCR Kit was used for first-round PCR, and the primer sequences were filed in Chinese patent CN105087789A. Illumina universal primers were added in a second PCR round performed with the Phusion High-Fidelity PCR Kit. Sequencing of the TCR libraries was done on the Illumina HiSeq X Ten platform in paired-end mode with a 151 bp read length. As for the original processing: Cutadapt was used to discard reads without multiplex PCR primers, PEAR merged the read pairs, and MiXCR with default settings called the CDR3 regions. Shannon entropy measured repertoire diversity, and clonality was calculated as one minus the Shannon entropy divided by the ln of the count of productive unique sequences. Clonotypes at a frequency of at least 0.5% were defined as dominant or high-frequency T-cell clones. TCRdb trimmed public reads at Q25 via fastp, called clones via MiXCR and kept in-frame beta chains. Every entry covers one CDR3 protein and lists the most common genes and DNA from its rows. These V and J calls rely on TCRdb rather than the paper's analysis. The sample data list 9,500 or so distinct CDR3 sequences, and around 27% of these were observed just once. Roughly a quarter of the sample belongs to the ten largest clones.

This clonotype occurred many times. What antigen it recognizes has not been identified. No per-base quality is available; no much larger clone lies one base away. The sequenced material came from lung tumor tissue. The clonotype originates from a woman aged 45-60 years with non-small cell lung cancer. The chain is encoded by TRBV5-4 joined to TRBJ1-2, and perhaps TRBD1 as D gene, on 6 matching bases. The CDR3 protein sequence reads: CASSLGRGAGHGYTF. The DNA is as follows: TGTGCCAGCAGCTTGGGTCGGGGGGCAGGGCATGGCTACACCTTC.